The 20 T cell receptor beta chains reported below all come from one sample, sequenced in a study of blood T cell repertoires in COVID-19. Measured with immunoSEQ multiplex PCR; TCRdb has only the in-frame clones, and not every one. The sample has about 300,000 clones; around 84% are singletons. Source material: peripheral blood. The receptors were gathered from a human donor with COVID-19, enrolled during active disease. The donor label of this sample is uncertain.

The V gene is TRBV11-1, the J gene TRBJ2-7; D might be TRBD1 (6 bases). Trimming removed 2 bases from V and 2 bases from J, with 13 bases in between. Germline V CDR1 and CDR2: SGHAT, FQDESV (reference sequence). The CDR3 has 15 residues. The DNA for the CDR3 is TGTGCCAGCAGCTTACCGAGACAGGTCCCCTACGAGCAGTACTTC. Translating gives CASSLPRQVPYEQYF.

The chain uses TRBV7-2 and TRBJ2-7; 7 nucleotides agree with TRBD2. Germline V gives CDR1 SGHTA, CDR2 FQGNSA. The trim removed 5 bases at V and 4 bases at J, leaving 11 bases unmatched. The CDR3 loop spans 15 amino acids. CDR3 loop: CASSPVGGSSYEQYF. The CDR3 DNA reads as TGTGCCAGCAGCCCAGTGGGCGGGAGTTCGTACGAGCAGTACTTC.

V usage is TRBV24-1 and J usage is TRBJ2-1; possibly TRBD1 for D (5 bases). The CDR3 has 16 residues. Germline CDR1 KGHDR, CDR2 SFDVKD. Deletions cut 3 bases from V and 4 bases from J, with 15 bases between. CDR3 sequence reads: CATSDTTRTQYNEQFF. Here the CDR3 DNA reads TGTGCCACCAGTGATACGACAAGGACACAATACAATGAGCAGTTCTTC.

The chain links TRBV6-5 to TRBJ2-3, with D hard to call. With 5 bases removed from V and 5 bases from J, the gap between germline ends came to 11 bases. Germline lookup yields CDR1 MNHEY and CDR2 SVGAGI. The CDR3 contains 13 residues. CDR3 sequence (DNA): TGTGCCAGCAGTCGCTATACCCTAGATACGCAGTATTTT. Its protein product is CASSRYTLDTQYF.

The gene calls are TRBV7-2 and TRBJ1-5; 8 nucleotides agree with TRBD1. CDR3 length: 14 residues. CDR1 is SGHTA and CDR2 is FQGNSA in the germline V gene. V lost 5 bases and J lost 5; bases outside the gene matches: 5. CDR3 protein: CASSPRTGYQPQHF. The CDR3 DNA reads TGTGCCAGCAGCCCGCGGACAGGGTATCAGCCCCAGCATTTT.

The chain carries TRBV7-2 and TRBJ2-1; 9 nucleotides agree with TRBD2. The germline CDR1 and CDR2 sequences are SGHTA and FQGNSA. Germline trimming cut 1 base from V and 3 bases from J; bases unmatched to any gene: 7. The CDR3 runs to 17 residues. The CDR3 DNA follows: TGTGCCAGCAGCTTAGGTGCAGCGGGAGGCTTCTACAATGAGCAGTTCTTC. It is translated as CASSLGAAGGFYNEQFF.

The chain carries TRBV14 and TRBJ2-7; a weak D match, TRBD1 (6 bases). The germline V gene has CDR1 SGHDN and CDR2 FVKESK. V was trimmed by 5 bases and J by 0 bases, leaving 14 bases between them. The CDR3 has 15 residues. CDR3 bases: TGTGCCAGCAGCTTCAGGGGCCGGAGCTCCTACGAGCAGTACTTC. Translating gives CASSFRGRSSYEQYF.

A single count supports this clone. The chain is built from TRBV28 and TRBJ2-2; TRBD1 matches at 7 bases. CDR1 MDHEN and CDR2 SYDVKM come from the germline V gene. The ends lost 1 base at V and 11 bases at J; junction bases unmatched: 7. The CDR3 runs to 14 residues. CDR3: CASSLSGTVGELFF. The DNA for the CDR3 is TGTGCCAGCAGTTTATCCGGGACAGTTGGCGAGCTGTTTTTT.

This clone was found a few times. V gene TRBV10-2 combines with J gene TRBJ2-7; 12 positions agree with TRBD2. The ends lost 6 bases at V and 3 bases at J; junction bases unmatched: 0. In germline, CDR1 is WSHSY, CDR2 SAAADI. CDR3 size: 13 residues. CDR3 in DNA: TGCGCCAGCAGGACTAGCGGGAGCTACGAGCAGTACTTC. Residues: CASRTSGSYEQYF.

This chain uses TRBV27 with TRBJ1-2; a weak D match, TRBD1 (6 bases). V gave up 4 bases and J gave up 6 bases, with 9 bases separating them. The V gene's germline CDR1 is MNHEY and CDR2 SMNVEV (reference sequence). The CDR3 totals 12 residues. The CDR3: CASSSNRDGYTF. The CDR3 DNA reads as TGTGCCAGCAGTTCGAACAGGGATGGCTACACCTTC.

V gene TRBV28 combines with J gene TRBJ1-3, with TRBD1 as a possible D gene (5 bases). The V end was cut by 6 bases, the J end by 3 bases, with 18 bases between. The length of the CDR3 is 16 residues. Germline V gives CDR1 MDHEN, CDR2 SYDVKM. The CDR3 region is CASRTPTGLGGNTIYF. The DNA for the CDR3 is TGTGCCAGCAGGACCCCAACAGGTTTGGGTGGAAACACCATATATTTT.

The chain employs TRBV4-3 and TRBJ2-5, with 9 bases lining up with TRBD2. Germline CDR1 LGHNA, CDR2 YSLEER. This CDR3 contains 14 residues. V trimming: 3 bases; J trimming: 3 bases; junction bases outside the gene matches: 2. CDR3 sequence reads: CASSQRLAEETQYF. CDR3 in DNA: TGCGCCAGCAGCCAGAGACTAGCGGAAGAGACCCAGTACTTC.

V usage is TRBV5-1 and J usage is TRBJ2-1, with TRBD2 matching 11 bases. Germline values: CDR1 SGHRS, CDR2 YFSETQ. The CDR3 sequence is 16 residues long. After removal of 2 bases from V and 7 bases from J, the junction contained 8 bases not matched to a gene. The CDR3 coding sequence is TGCGCCAGCAGCTTAGAACTAGCGGGAGTCAGGAATGAGCAGTTCTTC. Translation gives CASSLELAGVRNEQFF.

In this sample, this clone turned up a few times. The rearrangement uses TRBV10-3 and TRBJ2-2; 8 bases map to TRBD2. Germline loops: CDR1 ENHRY, CDR2 SYGVKD. Trimming at V came to 7 bases and at J to 4 bases, leaving 8 bases not matched to a gene. The CDR3 has 15 amino acids. The CDR3, as DNA: TGTGCCATCACCCCGGGACTAGAAGGCACCGGGGAGCTGTTTTTT. Its protein is CAITPGLEGTGELFF.

This clone has just one count. The chain uses TRBV12-3 or TRBV12-4 and TRBJ2-7; 7 nucleotides align to TRBD1. The CDR3 totals 12 residues. The V gene end was trimmed by 5 bases and the J gene end by 11 bases; junction bases not matched to a gene: 9. CDR3 sequence: CASSTGETREYF. In DNA, the CDR3 is TGTGCCAGCAGTACAGGGGAAACCCGGGAGTACTTC.

The chain links TRBV9 to TRBJ2-1; maybe TRBD2 (7 bases). Trimming cost V 0 bases and J 7 bases, with 14 bases left between them. Germline CDR1 is SGDLS and CDR2 is YYNGEE. The CDR3 runs 15 residues. The CDR3 reads CASSVEGGWRNEQFF. The CDR3, as DNA: TGTGCCAGCAGCGTAGAGGGGGGGTGGCGGAATGAGCAGTTCTTC.

The chain recombines TRBV19 with TRBJ2-5, with D perhaps matching TRBD2 (5 bases). This CDR3 spans 13 amino acids. Germline assignment: CDR1 LNHDA and CDR2 SQIVND (reference sequence). V gave up 3 bases and J gave up 5 bases, with 10 bases separating them. The CDR3 region is CASSMRGLETQYF. The CDR3 bases are TGTGCCAGTAGTATGCGAGGGCTCGAGACCCAGTACTTC. Looking up the rest from reference TRBV19 and TRBJ2-5 gives the full variable domain: DGGITQSPKYLFRKEGQNVTLSCEQNLNHDAMYWYRQDPGQGLRLIYYSQIVNDFQKGDIAEGYSVSREKKESFPLTVTSAQKNPTAFYLCASSMRGLETQYFGPGTRLLVL.

The V gene is TRBV4-1, the J gene TRBJ1-5, with D possibly matching TRBD1 (5 bases). The CDR3 extends over 15 amino acids. Deletions cut 5 bases from V and 2 bases from J, with 13 bases between. CDR1 and CDR2 from the germline V gene are MGHRA and YSYEKL. For the CDR3, the DNA is TGCGCCAGCAGCACCCTGGGGCTGGGCAATCAGCCCCAGCATTTT. It codes for CASSTLGLGNQPQHF.

In its sample, this clone was seen a few times. This sequence joins TRBV25-1 and TRBJ2-7; tentatively, D is TRBD1 (6 bases). V was clipped by 2 bases and J by 4 bases, with 15 bases between them. CDR3 length equals 15 residues. Germline V gives CDR1 MGHDK, CDR2 SYGVNS. The CDR3 sequence: CASSEISGQIYEQYF. CDR3 in DNA: TGTGCCAGCAGTGAAATTTCCGGACAGATATACGAGCAGTACTTC.

This clone is a singleton in its sample. V usage is TRBV30 and J usage is TRBJ1-3; a weak D match, TRBD1 (6 bases). The CDR3 has 12 amino acids. The germline gives CDR1 GTSNPN, CDR2 SVGIG (reference sequence). Trimming removed 4 bases at V and 9 bases at J, with 13 bases between. The CDR3 nucleotides are TGTGCCTGGACAGGGGATGGGGCCACCATATATTTT. Amino acids: CAWTGDGATIYF.